The source of this T cell receptor (beta chain) is a study of cytomegalovirus exposure and HLA in healthy donors. Overall study: From donors who were HLA-typed, an early data release held around 85 million unique TCRs.

PCR used 60 Vbeta primers and 13 Jbeta primers. Profiling relied on immunoSEQ multiplex PCR, and the TCRdb table lists in-frame clones only, not all of them. The data hold around 140,000 clones, with roughly 80% observed a single time. CDR3 length equals 12 residues. The V and J ends lost 4 bases and 11 bases respectively, with 14 bases between them. Germline CDR1 MDHEN, CDR2 SYDVKM. Points on this clone: Its antigen remains unknown.

Findings and caveats of the study: Rarity held for most TCR sequences, but there were some public TCRs that occurred in many donors. Being indistinguishable, some V segments were excluded, TRBV6-2 and TRBV6-3 among them.

The sequenced sample was PBMCs. The receptor was derived from a woman aged 60 to 75 in good health and CMV-seronegative. This chain uses TRBV28 with TRBJ1-1; D not resolved. The CDR3 loop reads CASSSQTVAAFF. Written as DNA, the CDR3 is TGTGCCAGCAGTTCACAGACGGTGGCGGCTTTCTTT.